The 24 T cell receptor beta chains in this list originate from one sample, sequenced in a study of blood T cell repertoires in COVID-19. TCRdb's table, derived via immunoSEQ multiplex PCR, lists solely in-frame clones and lacks some. The sample includes hundreds of thousands of clones, 85% of them seen just once. Sequenced input: PBMCs or T cells enriched from blood (not recorded which). These receptors all come from a woman aged 25 to 39 who had been exposed to COVID-19.

The chain joins TRBV7-2 to TRBJ2-2; D is ambiguous. The CDR3 covers 16 residues. With 1 base removed from V and 7 bases from J, the gap between germline ends came to 16 bases. Germline assignment: CDR1 SGHTA and CDR2 FQGNSA. CDR3 nucleotides: TGTGCCAGCAGCTTAGACTCCCAGCGTATAGGCGGGGAGCTGTTTTTT. This translates into CASSLDSQRIGGELFF.

This clone was detected only a few times. The genes are TRBV9 and TRBJ2-1; 8 bases are a match to TRBD2. CDR1 is SGDLS and CDR2 is YYNGEE in the germline V gene. The CDR3 consists of 16 residues. Trimming took 2 bases from V and 9 from J; bases not matched to a gene: 13. The CDR3 nucleotides are TGTGCCAGCAGCGTGGCAAGCGGGGGCGCCATGGGTGAGCAGTTCTTC. Translated, it gives CASSVASGGAMGEQFF.

This chain uses TRBV28 with TRBJ2-3, with 8 positions matching TRBD2. The ends lost 2 bases at V and 0 bases at J; junction bases unmatched: 10. The CDR3 length is 18 residues. CDR1 and CDR2 from the germline V gene are MDHEN and SYDVKM. Here the CDR3 reads CASSLRLARLTSTDTQYF. CDR3 DNA sequence: TGTGCCAGCAGTTTAAGACTAGCGAGACTTACTAGCACAGATACGCAGTATTTT. Full variable domain (rest looked up from reference TRBV28 and TRBJ2-3): DVKVTQSSRYLVKRTGEKVFLECVQDMDHENMFWYRQDPGLGLRLIYFSYDVKMKEKGDIPEGYSVSREKKERFSLILESASTNQTSMYLCASSLRLARLTSTDTQYFGPGTRLTVL.

The chain employs TRBV2 and TRBJ1-1; perhaps TRBD1 as D (6 bases). Germline loops: CDR1 SNHLY, CDR2 FYNNEI. V was clipped by 4 bases and J by 4 bases, with 19 bases between them. The CDR3 contains 16 residues. As DNA, the CDR3 is TGTGCCAGCAGTGTGGACGTCTACCAAGGGGGCACTGAAGCTTTCTTT. It yields the protein CASSVDVYQGGTEAFF.

This chain joins TRBV18 and TRBJ2-1; 9 nucleotides agree with TRBD1. V was pared by 2 bases and J by 7 bases, with 6 bases of the junction left unmatched. The CDR3 totals 15 residues. The V gene's germline CDR1 is KGHSH and CDR2 LQKENI. The CDR3 nucleotides are TGTGCCAGCTCACCAGCGGGACAGGGTGGGAATGAGCAGTTCTTC. Amino acid sequence: CASSPAGQGGNEQFF. The full variable domain, rest sourced from reference TRBV18 and TRBJ2-1, is NAGVMQNPRHLVRRRGQEARLRCSPMKGHSHVYWYRQLPEEGLKFMVYLQKENIIDESGMPKERFSAEFPKEGPSILRIQQVVRGDSAAYFCASSPAGQGGNEQFFGPGTRLTVL.

The V call is TRBV7-8, the J call TRBJ1-6; TRBD1 aligns across 9 bases. The V gene's germline CDR1 is SGHVS and CDR2 FQNEAQ. Trimming removed 1 base from V and 9 bases from J; junction bases left unmatched: 4. This CDR3 region has 15 residues. The CDR3 spells CASSLGGQGISPLHF. In DNA, the CDR3 is TGTGCCAGCAGCTTAGGGGGACAGGGTATTTCACCCCTCCACTTT.

This clone was picked up a small number of times. This chain joins TRBV6-5 and TRBJ1-2; TRBD1 might be the D (5 bases). This CDR3 has 13 amino acids. V was trimmed by 8 bases and J by 0 bases, leaving 10 bases between them. Germline V gene data show CDR1 as MNHEY and CDR2 as SVGAGI. The DNA of the CDR3 is TGTGCCAGCCAGGGCCTTACTAACTATGGCTACACCTTC. Translating it yields CASQGLTNYGYTF.

Comments on this clone: Other nucleotide sequences in the sample specify the same CDR3. This chain links TRBV30 with TRBJ2-7; 10 positions match TRBD1. V lost 2 bases, J lost 3 bases, and 1 base stayed unmatched. This CDR3 has 13 amino acids. The germline V gene encodes CDR1 GTSNPN and CDR2 SVGIG (reference sequence). Written as DNA, the CDR3 is TGTGCCTGGAGTTGGACAGGGGGCTACGAGCAGTACTTC. Translating gives CAWSWTGGYEQYF.

The chain couples TRBV18 to TRBJ1-2; 8 bases line up with TRBD1. Germline values: CDR1 KGHSH, CDR2 LQKENI. The CDR3 contains 13 residues. Trimming at V came to 3 bases and at J to 3 bases, leaving 0 bases not matched to a gene. The CDR3 here is CASSPTGDYGYTF. In DNA, the CDR3 is TGTGCCAGCTCACCGACAGGGGACTATGGCTACACCTTC.

The chain links TRBV7-3 to TRBJ2-3, with a tentative D call TRBD2 (5 bases). Germline loops: CDR1 SGHTA, CDR2 FQGTGA. Trimming removed 5 bases at V and 2 bases at J, with 11 bases between. The CDR3 covers 14 residues. The CDR3 reads CASSRGLFTDTQYF. The CDR3 DNA is TGTGCCAGCAGCCGCGGACTGTTCACAGATACGCAGTATTTT.

The V and J genes are TRBV2 and TRBJ1-1, with a possible D match to TRBD1 (5 bases). The CDR3 totals 12 residues. Trimming cost V 8 bases and J 4 bases, with 11 bases left between them. The germline V gene has CDR1 SNHLY and CDR2 FYNNEI. The CDR3 DNA is TGTGCCAGCCTCAGGGTTCGCACTGAAGCTTTCTTT. It is translated as CASLRVRTEAFF.

The chain links TRBV25-1 to TRBJ2-4; D perhaps matches TRBD2 (6 bases). Trimming took 8 bases from V and 5 from J, leaving 13 bases between them. Looked up from germline, CDR1 is MGHDK and CDR2 is SYGVNS. There are 13 residues in the CDR3. The CDR3 DNA sequence: TGTGCCAGCCTGGGACTGTCCCAAAACATTCAGTACTTC. This translates into CASLGLSQNIQYF.

This chain links TRBV7-9 with TRBJ1-4, with TRBD1 matching 8 bases. J was trimmed by 8 bases and V by 5 bases; bases with no gene match: 13. CDR1 and CDR2 (germline): SEHNR, FQNEAQ (reference sequence). This CDR3 region has 16 residues. The DNA for the CDR3 is TGTGCCAGCAGCCCAGGCGACAGGGGAGAGGGAGAAAAACTGTTTTTT. Translated, it gives CASSPGDRGEGEKLFF.

The J gene is TRBJ2-2, the V gene TRBV7-3; the D is unclear. The CDR3 is made up of 14 amino acids. Trimming cost V 4 bases and J 3 bases, with 9 bases left between them. CDR1 and CDR2 (germline): SGHTA, FQGTGA. CDR3 protein: CASSSTWHTGELFF. For the CDR3, the DNA is TGTGCCAGCAGCTCAACATGGCACACCGGGGAGCTGTTTTTT.

The gene calls are TRBV28 and TRBJ1-2; 11 nucleotides agree with TRBD1. J was trimmed by 5 bases and V by 2 bases; bases with no gene match: 7. Germline V CDR1 and CDR2: MDHEN, SYDVKM. The length of the CDR3 is 16 residues. DNA for the CDR3: TGTGCCAGCAGTTTACAGGCGGGACAGGGGGTATATGGCTACACCTTC. Translated, it gives CASSLQAGQGVYGYTF.

The chain recombines TRBV24-1 with TRBJ2-1; the match to TRBD2 covers 7 bases. The CDR3 has 17 residues. Germline values: CDR1 KGHDR, CDR2 SFDVKD. V gave up 0 bases and J gave up 0 bases; unmatched junction bases: 4. The CDR3 sequence: CATSDLQAGSSYNEQFF. In DNA form, the CDR3 reads TGTGCCACCAGTGATTTGCAAGCGGGGAGCTCCTACAATGAGCAGTTCTTC.

The chain couples TRBV19 to TRBJ2-1, with TRBD2 matching over 14 bases. Trimming cost V 6 bases and J 1 base; bases outside gene matches: 8. CDR1 is LNHDA and CDR2 is SQIVND in the germline V gene (reference sequence). CDR3 size: 18 residues. The CDR3 nucleotides are TGTGCCAGTAGACCGGGACTAGCGGGAGTAGTTTCCTACAATGAGCAGTTCTTC. It encodes CASRPGLAGVVSYNEQFF.

This chain uses TRBV28 with TRBJ1-3; 7 bases map to TRBD1. Per the germline V gene, CDR1 is MDHEN and CDR2 is SYDVKM. The CDR3 runs 14 residues. V gave up 6 bases and J gave up 3 bases; unmatched junction bases: 5. The CDR3 DNA follows: TGTGCCAGCAGCCCAGGGGGTCGTGGAAACACCATATATTTT. Its translation: CASSPGGRGNTIYF.

This chain connects TRBV7-8 to TRBJ1-4, with D unresolved. The germline gives CDR1 SGHVS, CDR2 FQNEAQ. This CDR3 contains 14 residues. V lost 3 bases to trimming and J lost 1 base, with 6 bases between them. The CDR3 reads CASSFSGTNEKLFF. For the CDR3, the DNA is TGTGCCAGCAGCTTTAGCGGAACTAATGAAAAACTGTTTTTT.

The table lists this clone with a count of one. This chain's CDR3 is CASSPHRGSYEQYF. In DNA form, the CDR3 reads TGTGCCAGCAGCCCTCACAGGGGCTCCTACGAGCAGTACTTC. The chain links TRBV4-2 to TRBJ2-7; TRBD1 matches 7 bases. There are 14 residues in the CDR3. The V segment lost 4 bases and the J segment 0 bases; nucleotides outside the gene matches: 3. Germline V gene sequence: CDR1 LGHNA, CDR2 YNFKEQ.

This chain uses TRBV30 with TRBJ2-5; 10 positions agree with TRBD1. Germline values: CDR1 GTSNPN, CDR2 SVGIG (reference sequence). This CDR3 has 16 amino acids. The V gene end was trimmed by 2 bases and the J gene end by 7 bases; junction bases not matched to a gene: 13. The CDR3 is CAWSNRGGTGDGTQYF. The CDR3 coding sequence is TGTGCCTGGAGTAACAGAGGAGGGACAGGGGACGGGACCCAGTACTTC.

The chain joins TRBV18 to TRBJ1-3; the match to TRBD1 covers 7 bases. The germline V gene has CDR1 KGHSH and CDR2 LQKENI. The CDR3 is made up of 15 amino acids. V dropped 4 bases and J dropped 4; count of bases not matched to a gene: 7. Here the CDR3 reads CASSLETGRGNTIYF. The CDR3 DNA is TGTGCCAGCTCACTGGAGACAGGGCGCGGAAACACCATATATTTT.

The genes are TRBV19 and TRBJ2-3, with D tentatively TRBD2 (5 bases). Germline loops: CDR1 LNHDA, CDR2 SQIVND (reference sequence). With 2 bases removed from V and 0 bases from J, the gap between germline ends came to 12 bases. The CDR3 extends over 16 amino acids. The CDR3, as DNA: TGTGCCAGTAGTATAACCGGAGGCCCTAGCACAGATACGCAGTATTTT. Its translation is CASSITGGPSTDTQYF.

The chain is built from TRBV29-1 and TRBJ2-1, with 7 bases matching TRBD1. Germline assignment: CDR1 SQVTM and CDR2 ANQGSEA. With 6 bases clipped from V and 4 bases from J, the junction kept 6 bases outside the gene matches. CDR3 length: 13 residues. CDR3 residues: CSVQGIGYNEQFF. CDR3 nucleotide sequence: TGCAGCGTACAGGGGATTGGATACAATGAGCAGTTCTTC.